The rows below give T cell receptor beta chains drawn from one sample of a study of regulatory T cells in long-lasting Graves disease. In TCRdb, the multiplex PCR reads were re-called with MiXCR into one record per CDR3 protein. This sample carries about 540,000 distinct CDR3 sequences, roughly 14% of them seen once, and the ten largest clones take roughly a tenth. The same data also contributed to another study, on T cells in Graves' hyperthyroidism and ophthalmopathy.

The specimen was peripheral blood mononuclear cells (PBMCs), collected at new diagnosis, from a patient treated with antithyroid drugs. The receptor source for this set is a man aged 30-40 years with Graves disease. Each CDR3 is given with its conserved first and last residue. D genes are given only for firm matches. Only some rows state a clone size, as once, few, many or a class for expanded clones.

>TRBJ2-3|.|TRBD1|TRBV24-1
CATNRGDTQYF
TGTGCCACCAACAGGGGAGATACGCAGTATTTT
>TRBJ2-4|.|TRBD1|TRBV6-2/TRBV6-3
CASSYSAGQGNIQYF
TGTGCCAGCAGTTACTCAGCGGGACAGGGAAACATTCAGTACTTC
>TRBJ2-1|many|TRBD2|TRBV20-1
CSAREGGTREFF
TGCAGTGCTAGAGAAGGGGGGACTAGGGAGTTCTTC
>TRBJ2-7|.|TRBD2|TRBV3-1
CASSQEPGGPHEQYF
TGTGCCAGCAGCCAAGAACCGGGAGGGCCCCACGAGCAGTACTTC
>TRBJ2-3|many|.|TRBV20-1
CSARQRLSTDTQYF
TGCAGTGCTAGGCAGCGGCTAAGCACAGATACGCAGTATTTT
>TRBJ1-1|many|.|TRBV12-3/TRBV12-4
CASGFGPEAFF
TGTGCCAGTGGATTCGGCCCTGAAGCTTTCTTT
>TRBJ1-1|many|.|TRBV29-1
CSVEGAAGHTEAFF
TGCAGCGTTGAAGGGGCCGCAGGGCACACTGAAGCTTTCTTT
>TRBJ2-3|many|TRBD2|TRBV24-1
CATSDPLAGGTDTQYF
TGTGCCACCAGTGACCCGTTAGCGGGAGGCACAGATACGCAGTATTTT
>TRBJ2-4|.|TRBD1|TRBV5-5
CASSVGQTLGKNIQYF
TGTGCCAGCAGCGTGGGACAGACCCTTGGCAAAAACATTCAGTACTTC
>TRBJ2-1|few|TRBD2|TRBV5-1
CASRGAGGPNEQFF
TGCGCCAGTAGGGGAGCGGGAGGGCCGAATGAGCAGTTCTTC
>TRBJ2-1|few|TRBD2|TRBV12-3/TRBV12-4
CASSLVGLAGAENEQFF
TGTGCCAGCAGTTTAGTGGGACTAGCGGGAGCGGAGAATGAGCAGTTCTTC
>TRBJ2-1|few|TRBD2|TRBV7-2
CASSLARSGGTYNEQFF
TGTGCCAGCAGCTTAGCAAGGAGCGGGGGAACATACAATGAGCAGTTCTTC
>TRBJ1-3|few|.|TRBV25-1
CASSVTGNSGNTIYF
TGTGCCAGCAGTGTTACCGGCAACTCTGGAAACACCATATATTTT
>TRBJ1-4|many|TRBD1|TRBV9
CASSTRDRNEKLFF
TGTGCCAGCAGCACCCGGGACAGGAATGAAAAACTGTTTTTT
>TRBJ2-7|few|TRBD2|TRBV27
CASSFTSGRSQDRF
TGTGCCAGCAGTTTCACTAGCGGGAGGTCCCAGGATAGGTTC
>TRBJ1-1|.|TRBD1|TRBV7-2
CASSTDRGGGDTEAFF
TGTGCCAGCAGCACAGACAGGGGGGGGGGGGATACTGAAGCTTTCTTT
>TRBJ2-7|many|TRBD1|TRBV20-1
CSASKPGQVYEQYF
TGCAGTGCTAGCAAACCGGGACAGGTCTACGAGCAGTACTTC
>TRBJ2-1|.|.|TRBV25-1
CASSELKLAVAEQFF
TGTGCCAGCAGTGAATTGAAATTAGCGGTTGCTGAGCAGTTCTTC